This entry describes one T cell receptor beta chain. The ends were cut back, 3 bases at V and 2 bases at J, with 14 bases in the middle. The CDR3 has 16 amino acids. Looked up from germline, CDR1 is MGHRA and CDR2 is YSYEKL. The protocol was immunoSEQ multiplex PCR, while the TCRdb copy is restricted to in-frame clones and leaves out a portion. Of approximately 70,000 clones in the sample, around 86% were seen once. This specimen belongs to a study of a mutant IDH1 vaccine in newly diagnosed glioma. Study-level information: Males made up roughly 62% and females roughly 38% of treated patients, whose mean age was about 40 years.

Specified time point: baseline, week 1 (first vaccination visit). The treatment was: pre-vaccination baseline after standard-of-care therapy. In every donor, the tumor was a new WHO grade 3 or 4 IDH1-mutant, ATRX-lost astrocytoma. The chain employs TRBV4-1 and TRBJ2-1, with D possibly being TRBD1 (6 bases). The receptor was derived from a young man with glioma. Source: PBMCs, taken from a glioma patient treated with radiotherapy, temozolomide or both. CDR3 sequence reads: CASSQGEGGTYNEQFF. The CDR3 region has the DNA TGCGCCAGCAGCCAGGGGGAAGGGGGAACCTACAATGAGCAGTTCTTC.